This T cell receptor beta chain was observed in a study of sequential checkpoint blockade in melanoma (dated by TCRdb to about 2019). For the wider study: Using 1:1 randomization, the trial assigned patients either to first-line nivolumab followed by ipilimumab (arm A) or to ipilimumab followed by nivolumab (arm B). Maintenance nivolumab was given following each of the two trial sequences. TCRbeta immunosequencing was performed on DNA from roughly 90 pretreatment melanoma tumor samples. About two dozen patients had matched tumor biopsies taken before treatment and at week 13, after single-agent nivolumab (arm A) or ipilimumab (arm B). In about 83% of the matched pre- and post-treatment tumor biopsy pairs, both biopsies came from the same lesion.

Study-level results and caveats: Patients whose tumor T-cell fraction and clonality increased by week 13 were about 30 times more likely to achieve clinical benefit. Among patients in the nivolumab-first arm (arm A), tumor TIL clonality before treatment was associated with response (P = .04). The response-prediction model combining TCR metrics and mutation burden needs validation in larger, independent patient cohorts. Small sample sizes and reduced statistical power limited the analyses of tumor T-cell fraction within each arm. PD-L1 staining and CD8+ T-cell counts correlated with tumor T-cell fraction and clonality, whereas mutational load did not.

The treatment or condition label corresponds to: randomized to nivolumab then ipilimumab (arm A) or the reverse (arm B). Prior DNA-damaging chemotherapy had not been received by any trial patient. Samples came from patients with melanoma in CheckMate 064, a randomized, open-label phase II trial of sequential checkpoint blockade. Tumor TCR sequencing used genomic DNA from formalin-fixed paraffin-embedded (FFPE) tissue samples. This clone is a singleton in its sample. The clone's antigen remains unknown. No base-level quality is on record; no much larger clone is a single base apart. The CDR3 measures 17 amino acids from cysteine to phenylalanine. Kept here is only the CDR3 DNA, which spans 51 bases and is read in frame from base 1. Via the germline V gene (reference sequence), CDR1 is LNHDA and CDR2 SQIVND. V ends up 0 bases short and J 4 bases short, with an unmatched junction base count of 6. The immunoSEQ Assay was used to immunosequence TCRbeta CDR3 regions from genomic DNA. Before high-throughput sequencing, the genomic DNA was amplified using bias-controlled multiplex PCR. The paper's processing steps were these. To quantify the absolute abundance of each unique TCRbeta CDR3 region, the sequences were collapsed and filtered. Clonality was defined as 1 minus Pielou's evenness and was calculated using productive rearrangements only. Tumor T-cell fraction was calculated by normalizing TCRbeta template counts to usable DNA, which was estimated from several housekeeping genes. A previously published method was used to identify clones with significantly greater frequencies in on-treatment samples than in baseline samples. TCRdb re-hosts the immuneACCESS table, in-frame sequences only. Its copies lack some clones; in the studies checked, an unresolved V gene accounts for under half of them, and the cause for the rest is not known. V, J and clone size were drawn from that table, and D and trimming were deduced from the DNA. The sample yields about 7,900 clones; about 25% were counted once. Over 4.5% of the sample is taken by the ten largest.

The chain is made from TRBV19 and TRBJ2-1; 10 central bases correspond to TRBD2. The sample here was tumor tissue (inferred from file names), taken from a patient given nivolumab and ipilimumab in sequence. The TCR was taken from a human donor with melanoma. The CDR3 corresponds to CASSIEPTSGTYNEQFF. The DNA sequence is given as TGTGCCAGTAGTATAGAACCTACTAGCGGGACGTACAATGAGCAGTTCTTC.